This entry features one T cell receptor beta chain sequence. This sample is drawn from a study of blood T cell repertoires in COVID-19. Across the whole study: Italy, Spain and the United States were the sources of the convalescent and acute COVID-19 samples. PBMCs, B-cell-depleted T cells, or T cells provided the cDNA or gDNA that made up the material.

Authors' analysis steps: Reference gene primers were amplified, and this amplification served to estimate nucleated cell counts. TCRdb's table, derived via immunoSEQ multiplex PCR, lists solely in-frame clones and lacks some. V and J calls plus clone size are reproduced from that table; the DNA served to infer D and trimming. The sample consists of about 190,000 clones, roughly 80% of them appearing once. The CDR3 has 17 amino acids. The V gene end was trimmed by 5 bases and the J gene end by 3 bases; junction bases not matched to a gene: 13. The germline CDR1 and CDR2 sequences are MNHNY and SVGAGI (reference sequence).

The source is a woman aged 45 to 65 with acute or convalescent COVID-19. The sample was peripheral blood. The chain links TRBV6-6 to TRBJ1-2, with TRBD1 matching 9 bases. The CDR3 is CASSPSGEQGAYYGYTF. CDR3 in DNA: TGTGCCAGCAGTCCATCCGGAGAACAGGGGGCGTACTATGGCTACACCTTC.